The clone carrying this TCR beta chain has more than one count but fewer than ten. Methods used by the authors: The authors estimated nucleated cell counts from reference gene primer amplification. Generated by immunoSEQ multiplex PCR, the TCRdb table keeps only in-frame clones and is missing some. V, J and clone size reflect that table, while D and trimming were determined from the DNA. This sample has 400,000 to 450,000 clones; 80% to 90% occur once, and the top ten carry 0.9% to 1.2%. The record originates from a study of blood T cell repertoires in COVID-19. Recruitment covered about two dozen US areas and drew participants whose ages spanned about 18 to 89 years. Recovery among Cohort 3 donors was established by two negative PCRs, clearance, or symptom resolution. The sequence came from a young man who had recovered from COVID-19. The sample comprised PBMCs or T cells enriched from blood (not recorded which).

CDR3 residues: CASIMPDRNTEAFF. CDR3 DNA sequence: TGCGCCAGCATTATGCCCGACAGGAACACTGAAGCTTTCTTT. The chain employs TRBV10-2 and TRBJ1-1; D possibly corresponds to TRBD1 (5 bases). In germline, CDR1 is WSHSY, CDR2 SAAADI. V gave up 7 bases and J gave up 1 base, with 13 bases separating them. The CDR3 has 14 amino acids.